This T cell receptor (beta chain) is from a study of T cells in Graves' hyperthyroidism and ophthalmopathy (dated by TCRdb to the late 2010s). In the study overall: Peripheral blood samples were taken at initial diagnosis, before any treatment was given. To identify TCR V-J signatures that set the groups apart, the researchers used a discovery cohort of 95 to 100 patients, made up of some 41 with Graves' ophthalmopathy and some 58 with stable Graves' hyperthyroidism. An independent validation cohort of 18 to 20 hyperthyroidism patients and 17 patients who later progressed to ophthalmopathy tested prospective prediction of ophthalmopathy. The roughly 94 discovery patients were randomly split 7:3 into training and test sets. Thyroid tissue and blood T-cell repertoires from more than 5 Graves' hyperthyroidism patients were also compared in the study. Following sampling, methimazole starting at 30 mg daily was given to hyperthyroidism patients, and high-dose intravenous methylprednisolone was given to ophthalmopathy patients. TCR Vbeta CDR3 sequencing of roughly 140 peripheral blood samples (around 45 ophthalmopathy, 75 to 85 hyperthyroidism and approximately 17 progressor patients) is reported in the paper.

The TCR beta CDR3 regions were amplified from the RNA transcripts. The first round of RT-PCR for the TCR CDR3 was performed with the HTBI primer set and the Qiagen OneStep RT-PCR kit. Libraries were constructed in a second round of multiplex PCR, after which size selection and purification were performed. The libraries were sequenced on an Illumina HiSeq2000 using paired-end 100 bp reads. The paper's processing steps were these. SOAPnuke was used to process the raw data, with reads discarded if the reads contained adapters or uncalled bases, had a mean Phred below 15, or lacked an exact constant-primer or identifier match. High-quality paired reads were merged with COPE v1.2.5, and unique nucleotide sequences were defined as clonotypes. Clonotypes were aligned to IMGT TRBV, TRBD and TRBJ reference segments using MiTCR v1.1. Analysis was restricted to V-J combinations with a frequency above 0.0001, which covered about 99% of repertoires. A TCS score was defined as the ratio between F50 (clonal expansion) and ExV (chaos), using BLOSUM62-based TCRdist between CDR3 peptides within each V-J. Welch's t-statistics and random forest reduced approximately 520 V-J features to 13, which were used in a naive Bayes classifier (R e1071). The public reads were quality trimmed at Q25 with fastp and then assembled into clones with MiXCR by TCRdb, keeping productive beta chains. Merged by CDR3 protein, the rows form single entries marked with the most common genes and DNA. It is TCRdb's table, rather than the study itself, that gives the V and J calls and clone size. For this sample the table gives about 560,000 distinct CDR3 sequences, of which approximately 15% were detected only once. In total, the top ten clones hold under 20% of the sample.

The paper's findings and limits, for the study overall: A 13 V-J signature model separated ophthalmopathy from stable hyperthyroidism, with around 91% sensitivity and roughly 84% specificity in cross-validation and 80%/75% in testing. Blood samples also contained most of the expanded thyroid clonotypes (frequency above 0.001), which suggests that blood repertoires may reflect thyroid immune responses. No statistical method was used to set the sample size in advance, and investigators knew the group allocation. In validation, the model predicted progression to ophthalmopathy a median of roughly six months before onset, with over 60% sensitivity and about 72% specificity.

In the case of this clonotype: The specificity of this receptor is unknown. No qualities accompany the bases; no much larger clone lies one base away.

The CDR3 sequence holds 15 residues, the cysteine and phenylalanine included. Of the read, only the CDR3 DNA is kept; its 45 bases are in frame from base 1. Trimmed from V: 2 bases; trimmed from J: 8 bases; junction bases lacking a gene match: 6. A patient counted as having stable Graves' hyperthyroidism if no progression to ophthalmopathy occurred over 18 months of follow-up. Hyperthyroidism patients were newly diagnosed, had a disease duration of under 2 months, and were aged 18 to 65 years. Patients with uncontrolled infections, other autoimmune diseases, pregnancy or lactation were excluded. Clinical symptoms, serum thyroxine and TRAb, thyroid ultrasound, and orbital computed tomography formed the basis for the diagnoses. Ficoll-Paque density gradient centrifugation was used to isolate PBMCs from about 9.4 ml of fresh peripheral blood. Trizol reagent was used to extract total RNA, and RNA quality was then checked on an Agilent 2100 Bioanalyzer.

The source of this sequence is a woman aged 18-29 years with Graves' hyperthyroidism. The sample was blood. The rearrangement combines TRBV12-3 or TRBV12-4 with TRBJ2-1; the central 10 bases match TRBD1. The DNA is TGTGCCAGCAGTTTATCTGGGACAGGGGTGGATGAGCAGTTCTTC. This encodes CASSLSGTGVDEQFF.